The present T cell receptor beta chain was sequenced within a study of T-cell memory formation after mild COVID-19. The overall study: The two donors had largely donor-specific TCR clusters.

This clonotype was picked up many times. Its antigen is as yet unknown. From 5'RACE with constant-segment primers came TCR alpha and TCR beta cDNA libraries that carried sample barcodes and UMIs. MiXCR, run by TCRdb on the 5' RACE reads, gives a single entry per CDR3 protein. Of about 200,000 distinct CDR3 sequences listed, around 18% are singletons. Regarding the study as a whole: Pre-infection memory contained some responding clones, which suggested that cross-reactive memory had joined.

The V gene lost 3 bases and the J gene lost 2 bases, with 21 bases spanning the gap. The CDR3 totals 19 residues. Germline V gene sequence: CDR1 SGHRS, CDR2 YFSETQ. This clonotype was sampled from an adult woman who had mild COVID-19 (a few samples of this study predate the infection). Cell type and time point are not known. The sample taken for sequencing was PBMCs or a T cell subset sorted from them (not recorded which). The genes are TRBV5-1 and TRBJ2-6; D gene uncertain. The CDR3 sequence is CASSSRRVAPSPGANVLTF. The CDR3 coding sequence is TGCGCCAGCAGCTCAAGACGGGTCGCTCCTTCCCCTGGGGCCAACGTCCTGACTTTC.